This TCR beta chain is drawn from a study of CD4 T cells in relation to SARS-CoV-2 and coronaviruses. As to this clone: Its specificity is unknown.

Germline V gives CDR1 LNHNV, CDR2 YYDKDF (reference sequence). The CDR3 is 14 amino acids. V lost 4 bases and J lost 12; bases outside the gene matches: 10. Profiling relied on immunoSEQ multiplex PCR, and the TCRdb table lists in-frame clones only, not all of them. This sample has some 40,000 clones, with 77% found just once. Sequenced: memory CD4+ T cells from PBMCs, cultured in vitro. The receptor comes from an adult with COVID-19. The chain combines TRBV15 with TRBJ2-1; 9 positions agree with TRBD2. This CDR3 reads CATSIGLAPSGQFF. DNA of the CDR3: TGTGCCACCAGCATAGGACTAGCGCCTAGCGGGCAGTTCTTC. Complete variable domain (other parts from reference TRBV15 and TRBJ2-1): DAMVIQNPRYQVTQFGKPVTLSCSQTLNHNVMYWYQQKSSQAPKLLFHYYDKDFNNEADTPDNFQSRRPNTSFCFLDIRSPGLGDTAMYLCATSIGLAPSGQFFGPGTRLTVL.